This TCR beta chain was sequenced in a study of cytomegalovirus exposure and HLA in healthy donors. Overall study findings and caveats: Versus the roughly 690-donor mean, an Asian-associated ancestry cluster reportedly showed fewer N-insertions in a later analysis. CMV serostatus stood as the only immune exposure information on hand. TCR beta chains numbering some 160 were designated cytomegalovirus-associated.

Primers: 60 Vbeta forward and 13 Jbeta reverse. Clones were read by immunoSEQ multiplex PCR, and TCRdb kept only the in-frame ones, dropping some. The sample consists of 90,000 to 120,000 clones, 77% of them appearing once. CDR3 size: 16 residues. Germline V gives CDR1 SGHVS, CDR2 FNYEAQ. J gave up 2 bases and V 2 bases, and 6 bases lay outside the gene matches. Remarks on this clone: Its specificity is unknown.

The V gene is TRBV7-6, the J gene TRBJ2-3; 8 bases agree with TRBD1. This receptor was identified in a male donor in good health and CMV-seronegative. Sequencing input: PBMCs. The CDR3 reads CASSLSGQGATDTQYF. CDR3 coding DNA: TGTGCCAGCAGCTTAAGCGGGCAGGGGGCCACAGATACGCAGTATTTT.